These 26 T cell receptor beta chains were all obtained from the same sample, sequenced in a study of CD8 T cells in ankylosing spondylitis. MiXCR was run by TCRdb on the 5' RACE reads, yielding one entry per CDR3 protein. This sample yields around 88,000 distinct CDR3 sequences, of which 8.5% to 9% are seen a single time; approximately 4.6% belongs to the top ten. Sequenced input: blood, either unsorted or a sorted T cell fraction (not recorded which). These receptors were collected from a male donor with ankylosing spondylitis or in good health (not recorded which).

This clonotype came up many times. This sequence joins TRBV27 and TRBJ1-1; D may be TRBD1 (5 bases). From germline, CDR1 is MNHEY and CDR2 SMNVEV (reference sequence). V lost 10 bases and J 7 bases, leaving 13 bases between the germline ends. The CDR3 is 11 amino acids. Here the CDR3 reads CAIKRGSEAFF. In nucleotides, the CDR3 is TGTGCCATAAAACGGGGGAGTGAAGCTTTCTTT.

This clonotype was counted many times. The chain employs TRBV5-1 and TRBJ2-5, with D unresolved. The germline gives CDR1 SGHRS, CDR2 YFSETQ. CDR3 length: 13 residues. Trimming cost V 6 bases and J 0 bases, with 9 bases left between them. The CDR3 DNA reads TGCGCCAGCATGGATTTAAACCAAGAGACCCAGTACTTC. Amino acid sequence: CASMDLNQETQYF.

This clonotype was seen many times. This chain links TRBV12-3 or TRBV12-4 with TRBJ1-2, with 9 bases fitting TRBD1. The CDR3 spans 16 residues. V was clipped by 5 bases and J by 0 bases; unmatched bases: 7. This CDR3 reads CASSRDRGASNYGYTF. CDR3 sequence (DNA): TGTGCCAGCAGTAGAGACAGGGGGGCATCTAACTATGGCTACACCTTC.

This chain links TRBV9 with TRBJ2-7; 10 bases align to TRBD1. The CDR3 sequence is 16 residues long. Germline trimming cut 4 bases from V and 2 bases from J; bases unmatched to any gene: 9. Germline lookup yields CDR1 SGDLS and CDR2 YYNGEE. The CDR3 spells CASSKDPGTGAYEQYF. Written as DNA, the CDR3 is TGTGCCAGCAGCAAGGACCCTGGGACAGGGGCCTACGAGCAGTACTTC.

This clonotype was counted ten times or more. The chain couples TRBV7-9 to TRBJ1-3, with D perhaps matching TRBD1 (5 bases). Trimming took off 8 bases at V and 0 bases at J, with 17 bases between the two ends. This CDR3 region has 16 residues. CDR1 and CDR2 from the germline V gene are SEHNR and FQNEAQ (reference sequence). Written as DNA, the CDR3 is TGTGCCAGCCAAGGGAGGGGCGCAGTCTCTGGAAACACCATATATTTT. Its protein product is CASQGRGAVSGNTIYF.

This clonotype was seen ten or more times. The CDR3 reads CASSLDGAIYEQYF. CDR3 DNA: TGCGCCAGCAGCTTGGATGGTGCCATTTACGAGCAGTACTTC. The chain recombines TRBV5-1 with TRBJ2-7; no reliable D call. CDR1 and CDR2 from the germline V gene are SGHRS and YFSETQ. Trimming left V 0 bases short and J 4 bases short, with 11 bases between. The CDR3 extends over 14 amino acids.

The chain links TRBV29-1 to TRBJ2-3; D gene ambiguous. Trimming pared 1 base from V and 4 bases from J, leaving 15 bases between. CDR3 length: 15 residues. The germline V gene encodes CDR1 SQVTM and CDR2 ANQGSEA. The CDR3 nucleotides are TGCAGCGTTGAAGGGACCGGGTCTCCCCCAGATACGCAGTATTTT. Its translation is CSVEGTGSPPDTQYF.

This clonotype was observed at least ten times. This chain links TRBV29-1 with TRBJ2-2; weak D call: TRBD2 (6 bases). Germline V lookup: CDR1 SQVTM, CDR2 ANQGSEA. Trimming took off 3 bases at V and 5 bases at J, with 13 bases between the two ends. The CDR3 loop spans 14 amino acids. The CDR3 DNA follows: TGCAGCGTTGAGGTCGGGGGTCCAACCGGGGAGCTGTTTTTT. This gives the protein CSVEVGGPTGELFF.

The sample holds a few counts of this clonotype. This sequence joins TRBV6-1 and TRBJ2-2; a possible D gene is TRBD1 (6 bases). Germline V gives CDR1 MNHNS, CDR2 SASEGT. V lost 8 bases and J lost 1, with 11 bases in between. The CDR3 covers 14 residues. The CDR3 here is CASPSQGNTGELFF. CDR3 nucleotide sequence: TGTGCCAGCCCTTCACAGGGGAACACCGGGGAGCTGTTTTTT.

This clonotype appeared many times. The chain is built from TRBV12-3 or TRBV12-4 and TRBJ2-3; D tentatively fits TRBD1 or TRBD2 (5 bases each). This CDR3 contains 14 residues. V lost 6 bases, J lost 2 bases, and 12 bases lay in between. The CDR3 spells CASSPPGATDTQYF. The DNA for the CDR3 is TGTGCCAGCAGCCCCCCCGGGGCCACAGATACGCAGTATTTT.

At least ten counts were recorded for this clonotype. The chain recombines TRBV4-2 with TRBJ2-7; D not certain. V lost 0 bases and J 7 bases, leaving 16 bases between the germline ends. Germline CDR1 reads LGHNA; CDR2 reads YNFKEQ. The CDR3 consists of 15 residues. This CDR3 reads CASSQEVRPLGEQYF. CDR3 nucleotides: TGTGCCAGCAGCCAAGAAGTAAGGCCCTTGGGTGAGCAGTACTTC.

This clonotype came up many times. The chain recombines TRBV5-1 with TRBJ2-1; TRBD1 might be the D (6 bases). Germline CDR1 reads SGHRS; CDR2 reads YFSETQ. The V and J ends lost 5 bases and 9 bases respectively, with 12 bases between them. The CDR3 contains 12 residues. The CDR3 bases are TGCGCCAGCAGTACAGGGTCGGGTGAGCAGTTCTTC. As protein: CASSTGSGEQFF. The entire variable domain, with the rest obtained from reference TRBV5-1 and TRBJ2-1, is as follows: KAGVTQTPRYLIKTRGQQVTLSCSPISGHRSVSWYQQTPGQGLQFLFEYFSETQRNKGNFPGRFSGRQFSNSRSEMNVSTLELGDSALYLCASSTGSGEQFFGPGTRLTVL.

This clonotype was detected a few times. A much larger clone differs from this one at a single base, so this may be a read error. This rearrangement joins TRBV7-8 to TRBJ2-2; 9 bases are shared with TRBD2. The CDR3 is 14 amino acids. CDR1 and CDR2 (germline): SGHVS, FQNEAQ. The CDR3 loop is CASSAVAGAGALFF. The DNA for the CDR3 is TGTGCCAGTTCCGCGGTAGCGGGGGCTGGGGCGCTGTTTTTT.

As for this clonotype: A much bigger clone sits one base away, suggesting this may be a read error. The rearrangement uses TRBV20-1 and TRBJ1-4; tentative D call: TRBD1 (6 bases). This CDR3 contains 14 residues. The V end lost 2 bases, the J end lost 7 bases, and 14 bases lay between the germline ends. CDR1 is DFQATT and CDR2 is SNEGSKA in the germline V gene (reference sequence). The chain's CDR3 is CSARLGRGREKLFF. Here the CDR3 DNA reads TGCAGTGCTAGACTCGGCCGGGGGCGTGAAAAACTGTTTTTT.

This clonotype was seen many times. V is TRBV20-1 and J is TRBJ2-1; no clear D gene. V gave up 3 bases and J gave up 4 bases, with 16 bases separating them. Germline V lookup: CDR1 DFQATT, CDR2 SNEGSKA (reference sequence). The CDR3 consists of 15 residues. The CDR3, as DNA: TGCAGTGCTAGGCTACAGAAGGTCCCTTACAATGAGCAGTTCTTC. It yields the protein CSARLQKVPYNEQFF.

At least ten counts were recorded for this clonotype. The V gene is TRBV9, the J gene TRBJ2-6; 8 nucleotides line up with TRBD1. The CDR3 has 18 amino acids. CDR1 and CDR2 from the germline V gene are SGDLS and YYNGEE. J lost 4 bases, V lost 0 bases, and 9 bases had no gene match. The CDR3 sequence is CASSVATSGGAGANVLTF. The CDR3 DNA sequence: TGTGCCAGCAGCGTAGCTACGTCAGGGGGCGCCGGGGCCAACGTCCTGACTTTC.

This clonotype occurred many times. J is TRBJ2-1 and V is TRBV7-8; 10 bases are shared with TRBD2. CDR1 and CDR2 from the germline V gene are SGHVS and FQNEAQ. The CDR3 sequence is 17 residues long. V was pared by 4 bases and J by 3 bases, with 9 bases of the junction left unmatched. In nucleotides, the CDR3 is TGTGCCAGCAGCTCGACATCGACTAGCGGGTTCTACAATGAGCAGTTCTTC. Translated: CASSSTSTSGFYNEQFF.

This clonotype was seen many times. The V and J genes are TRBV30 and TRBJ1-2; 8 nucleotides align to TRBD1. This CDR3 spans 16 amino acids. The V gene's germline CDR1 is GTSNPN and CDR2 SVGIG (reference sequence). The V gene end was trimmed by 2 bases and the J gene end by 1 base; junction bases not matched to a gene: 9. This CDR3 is CAWSTGVGQGNYGYTF. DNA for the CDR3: TGTGCCTGGAGTACAGGGGTAGGACAGGGTAACTATGGCTACACCTTC.

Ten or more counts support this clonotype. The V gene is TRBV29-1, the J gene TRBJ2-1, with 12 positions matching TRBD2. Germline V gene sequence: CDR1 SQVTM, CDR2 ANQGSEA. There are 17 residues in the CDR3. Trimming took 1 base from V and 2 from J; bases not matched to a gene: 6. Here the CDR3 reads CSVEGLAGDRAYNEQFF. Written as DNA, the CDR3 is TGCAGCGTTGAAGGACTAGCGGGGGATCGTGCCTACAATGAGCAGTTCTTC.

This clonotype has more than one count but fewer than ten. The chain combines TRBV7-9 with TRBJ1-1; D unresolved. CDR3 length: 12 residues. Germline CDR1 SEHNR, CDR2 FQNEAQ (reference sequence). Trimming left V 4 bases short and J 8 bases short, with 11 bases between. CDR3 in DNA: TGTGCCAGCAGCTCGACCGGTTCGGAAGCTTTCTTT. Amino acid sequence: CASSSTGSEAFF.

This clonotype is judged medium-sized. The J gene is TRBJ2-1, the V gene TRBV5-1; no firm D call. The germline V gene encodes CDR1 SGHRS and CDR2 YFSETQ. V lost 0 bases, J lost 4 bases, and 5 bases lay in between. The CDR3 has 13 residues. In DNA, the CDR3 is TGCGCCAGCAGCTTGGAAAGGTACAATGAGCAGTTCTTC. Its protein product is CASSLERYNEQFF.

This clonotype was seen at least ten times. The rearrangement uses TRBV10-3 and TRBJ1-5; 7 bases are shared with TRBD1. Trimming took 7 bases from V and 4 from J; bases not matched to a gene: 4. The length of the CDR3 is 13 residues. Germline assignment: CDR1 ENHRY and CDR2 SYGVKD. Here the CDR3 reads CAITGQRNQPQHF. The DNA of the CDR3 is TGTGCCATCACGGGACAGAGGAATCAGCCCCAGCATTTT.

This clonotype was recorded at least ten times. The CDR3 sequence is CASRDDRSNQPQHF. The CDR3 DNA reads as TGTGCCAGCAGAGATGACAGGAGCAATCAGCCCCAGCATTTT. The chain has TRBV2 and TRBJ1-5; possibly TRBD1 for D (6 bases). The V end lost 6 bases, the J end lost 1 base, and 10 bases lay between the germline ends. The CDR3 covers 14 residues. Germline CDR1 SNHLY, CDR2 FYNNEI.

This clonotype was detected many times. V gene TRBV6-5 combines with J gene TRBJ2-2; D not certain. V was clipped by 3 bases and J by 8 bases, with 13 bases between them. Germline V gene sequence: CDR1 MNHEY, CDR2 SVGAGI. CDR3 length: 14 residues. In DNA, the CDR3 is TGTGCCAGCAGTTATTCGGGCGGCCCGGGGGAGCTGTTTTTT. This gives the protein CASSYSGGPGELFF.

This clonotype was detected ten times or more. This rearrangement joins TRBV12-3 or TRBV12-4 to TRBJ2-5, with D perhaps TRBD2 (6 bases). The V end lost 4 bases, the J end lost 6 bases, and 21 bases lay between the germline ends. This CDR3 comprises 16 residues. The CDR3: CASSSPEEGPAKTQYF. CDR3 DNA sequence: TGTGCCAGCAGTTCCCCGGAGGAGGGACCGGCGAAGACCCAGTACTTC.

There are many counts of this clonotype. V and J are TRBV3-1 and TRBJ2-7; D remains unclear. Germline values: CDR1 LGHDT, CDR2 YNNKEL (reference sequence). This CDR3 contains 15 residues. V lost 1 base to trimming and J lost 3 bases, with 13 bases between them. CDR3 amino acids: CASSQAADGYYEQYF. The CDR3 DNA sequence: TGTGCCAGCAGCCAAGCGGCGGACGGGTACTACGAGCAGTACTTC.